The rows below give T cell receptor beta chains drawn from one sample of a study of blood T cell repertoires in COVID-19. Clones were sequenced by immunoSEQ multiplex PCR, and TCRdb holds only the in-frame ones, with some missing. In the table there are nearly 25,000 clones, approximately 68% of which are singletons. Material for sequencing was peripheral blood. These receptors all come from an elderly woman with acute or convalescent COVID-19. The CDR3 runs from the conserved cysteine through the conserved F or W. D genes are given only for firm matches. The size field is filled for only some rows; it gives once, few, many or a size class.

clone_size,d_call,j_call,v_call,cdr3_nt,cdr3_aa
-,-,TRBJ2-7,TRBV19,TGTGCCAGTAGTACTCAGGGACTTAAGACCGAGCAGTACTTC,CASSTQGLKTEQYF
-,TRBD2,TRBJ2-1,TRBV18,TGTGCCAGCTCACCAGTTACTAGCGGGAGACCTGGGCAGTTCTTC,CASSPVTSGRPGQFF
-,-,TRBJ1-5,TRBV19,TGTGCCAGTAGCCTAAGGAAGGACAGAGAAAATCAGCCCCAGCATTTT,CASSLRKDRENQPQHF
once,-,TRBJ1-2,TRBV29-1,TGCAGCGTTGACGGAGGGAAGGGCTACACCTTC,CSVDGGKGYTF
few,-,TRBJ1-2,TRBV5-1,TGCGCCAGCAGCCCGGGACATAACTATGGCTACACCTTC,CASSPGHNYGYTF
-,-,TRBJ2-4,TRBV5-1,TGCGCCAGCAGCTTGGGTAGATCCGACATTCAGTACTTC,CASSLGRSDIQYF
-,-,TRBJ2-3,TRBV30,TGTGCCTGGAGAGGGGGGGCTAGCACAGATACGCAGTATTTT,CAWRGGASTDTQYF
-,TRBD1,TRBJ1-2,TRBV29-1,TGCAGCGTTGGGGACAGGGGGCTTGGCTACACCTTC,CSVGDRGLGYTF
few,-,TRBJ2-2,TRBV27,TGTGCCAGCAGTTTTGGGGCATCCACCGGGGAGCTGTTTTTT,CASSFGASTGELFF
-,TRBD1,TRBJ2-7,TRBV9,TGTGCCAGCAGCCCTTGGGGGACAGGGTCCTACGAGCAGTACTTC,CASSPWGTGSYEQYF
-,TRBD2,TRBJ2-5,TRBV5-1,TGCGCCAGCAGCTCCGGGACTAGCGGGAGGGTAAGGCAAGAGACCCAGTACTTC,CASSSGTSGRVRQETQYF
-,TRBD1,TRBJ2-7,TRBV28,TGTGCCAGCAGTCAAGGAGGACAGGGCGACCACGAGCAGTACTTC,CASSQGGQGDHEQYF
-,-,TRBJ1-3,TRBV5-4,TGTGCCAGCGGCATCCAGCGGGGACACTCTGGAAACACCATATATTTT,CASGIQRGHSGNTIYF
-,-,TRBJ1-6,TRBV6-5,TGTGCCAGCAGTTACCCACGAGAACCCCTCCACTTT,CASSYPREPLHF
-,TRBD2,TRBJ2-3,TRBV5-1,TGCGCCAGCAGCTTAGCGGGAGGGCCCACAGATACGCAGTATTTT,CASSLAGGPTDTQYF
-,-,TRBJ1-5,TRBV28,TGTGCCAGCAGGGGTACAGAGTTTACCAGCAATCAGCCCCAGCATTTT,CASRGTEFTSNQPQHF
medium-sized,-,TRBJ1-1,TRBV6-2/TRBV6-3,TGTGCCAGCAGGCCTCGGGGGGGCCCTGAAGCTTTCTTT,CASRPRGGPEAFF
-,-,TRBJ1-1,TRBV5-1,TGCGCCAGCAGCCTGGTACCAGGAAACACTGAAGCTTTCTTT,CASSLVPGNTEAFF
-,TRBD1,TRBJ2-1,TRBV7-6,TGTGCCAGCAGCGACGGAGGACAGGGGAGCTACAATGAGCAGTTCTTC,CASSDGGQGSYNEQFF
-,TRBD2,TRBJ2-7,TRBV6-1,TGTGCCAGCAGTGAGACTTATAGCGGGTCCGAGCAGTACTTC,CASSETYSGSEQYF
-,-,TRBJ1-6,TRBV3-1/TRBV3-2,TGTGCCAGCAGCCAAGATCAGGGTGCCCCAAATTCACCCCTCCACTTT,CASSQDQGAPNSPLHF
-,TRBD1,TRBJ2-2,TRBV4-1,TGCGCCAGCAGCCGAGGACAGGGGGCGAGTACCGGGGAGCTGTTTTTT,CASSRGQGASTGELFF
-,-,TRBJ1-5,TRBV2,TGTGCCAGCAGTCTGTTGGCGGGTCAGCCCCAGCATTTT,CASSLLAGQPQHF
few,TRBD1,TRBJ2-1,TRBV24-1,TGTGCCACCAGTGATCGGGGACAGGGTAAACACAATGAGCAGTTCTTC,CATSDRGQGKHNEQFF
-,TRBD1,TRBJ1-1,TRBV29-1,TGCAGCGGCCGAACAGGGGGCGGGAACACTGAAGCTTTCTTT,CSGRTGGGNTEAFF
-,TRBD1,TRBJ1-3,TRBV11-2,TGTGCCAGCAGCTTGGGACAGATCTCTGGAAACACCATATATTTT,CASSLGQISGNTIYF
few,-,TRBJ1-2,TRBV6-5,TGTGCCAGCAGGGTTGGCGGTTACTATGGCTACACCTTC,CASRVGGYYGYTF
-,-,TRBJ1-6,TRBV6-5,TGTGCCACCAGGAGACTCTCCTATAATTCACCCCTCCACTTT,CATRRLSYNSPLHF
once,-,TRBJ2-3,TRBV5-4,TGTGCCAGCAGCTCTTTCCAGGGAGGAGATACGCAGTATTTT,CASSSFQGGDTQYF
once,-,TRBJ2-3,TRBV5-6,TGTGCCAGCAGCTCGCTGGAGGGAAGCACAGATACGCAGTATTTT,CASSSLEGSTDTQYF
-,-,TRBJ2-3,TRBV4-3,TGCGCCAGCAGCCAAGGGAGTGTTGCAGATACGCAGTATTTT,CASSQGSVADTQYF
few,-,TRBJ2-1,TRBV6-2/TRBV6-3,TGTGCCAGCAGTTACTCGAGGGGGTACAATGAGCAGTTCTTC,CASSYSRGYNEQFF
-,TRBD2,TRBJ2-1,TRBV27,TGTGCCAGCAGTTTATTCCGGACTAGCGGCGGCCACAATGAGCAGTTCTTC,CASSLFRTSGGHNEQFF
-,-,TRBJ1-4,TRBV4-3,TGCGCCAGCAGCCAAGATTATACGGGGAGAAACGAAAAACTGTTTTTT,CASSQDYTGRNEKLFF
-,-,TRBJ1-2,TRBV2,TGTGCCAGCAGTGAGGTAGCTTCTGGCTACACCTTC,CASSEVASGYTF
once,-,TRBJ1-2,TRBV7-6,TGTGCCAGCAGCTTAGCGGCAGGGAACGGCTACACCTTC,CASSLAAGNGYTF
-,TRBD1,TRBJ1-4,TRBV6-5,TGTGCCACAGGGGGGATAGAAAAACTGTTTTTT,CATGGIEKLFF
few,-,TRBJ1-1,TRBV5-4,TGTGCCAGCAGCCGGTCGCGGACTGAAGCTTTCTTT,CASSRSRTEAFF
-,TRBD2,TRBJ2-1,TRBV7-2,TGTGCCAGCAGCTTAGAGGGGACTAGCGGGAGGTACAACAATGAGCAGTTCTTC,CASSLEGTSGRYNNEQFF
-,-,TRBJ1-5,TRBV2,TGTGCCAGCAGTGACTGGCTGCAGCCCCAGCATTTT,CASSDWLQPQHF
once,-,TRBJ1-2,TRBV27,TGTGCCAGCAGTCCCCGCGCGACAGATGGGTATGGCTACACCTTC,CASSPRATDGYGYTF
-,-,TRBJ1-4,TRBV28,TGTGCCAGCAGTCCGGGGGGGATTTCAAATGAAAAACTGTTTTTT,CASSPGGISNEKLFF
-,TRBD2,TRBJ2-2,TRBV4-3,TGCGCCAGCAGCCAAGACTACGTTGCGAGCGGGACCGATGGGGGAGAGCTGTTTTTT,CASSQDYVASGTDGGELFF
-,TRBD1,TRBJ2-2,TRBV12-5,TGTGCTAGTGGCCGACAGGGATTGGACACCGGGGAGCTGTTTTTT,CASGRQGLDTGELFF
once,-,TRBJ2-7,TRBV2,TGTGCCAGCACGTACGTTGAGGGGGAAGGCGAGCAGTACTTC,CASTYVEGEGEQYF
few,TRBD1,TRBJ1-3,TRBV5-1,TGCGCCAGCAGCGAGGGACAGGTCAGCTCTGGAAACACCATATATTTT,CASSEGQVSSGNTIYF